Listed below are T cell receptor beta chains from one sample, sequenced in a study of a mutant IDH1 vaccine in newly diagnosed glioma. Profiled with immunoSEQ multiplex PCR; TCRdb holds only in-frame clones, not every one. The top ten hold around 12% of the sample, which has about 68,000 clones, roughly 84% seen once. Their target antigens are unknown. The sequencing here drew on PBMCs, taken from a glioma patient whose treatment included an IDH1 peptide vaccine. These TCRs come from a man younger than 35 with glioma. The CDR3 runs from the conserved cysteine through the conserved F or W. Fields, in order: D gene, V gene, J gene, CDR3 DNA, CDR3 protein. A D gene is named only where the DNA matches it firmly.

TRBD1,TRBV7-2,TRBJ1-5,TGTGCCAGCAGCTTAGAAAGGGGGCAAAGGCAGCCCCAGCATTTT,CASSLERGQRQPQHF
TRBD1,TRBV7-2,TRBJ1-1,TGTGCCAGCAGCCCACAGACAGGGATGAACACTGAAGCTTTCTTT,CASSPQTGMNTEAFF
TRBD2,TRBV5-6,TRBJ2-1,TGTGCCAGCAGCTTGGTCAGCGGGGCTTTCTACAATGAGCAGTTCTTC,CASSLVSGAFYNEQFF
NA,TRBV4-1,TRBJ1-4,TGCGCCAGCAGCCAAGACGCTGGCAGGATTAATGAAAAACTGTTTTTT,CASSQDAGRINEKLFF
TRBD1,TRBV30,TRBJ1-1,TGTGCCTGGAGTCAGGGGGTATGGAGCACTGAAGCTTTCTTT,CAWSQGVWSTEAFF
NA,TRBV7-9,TRBJ2-7,TGTGCCAGCAGCCCTATCCCCGACTACGAGCAGTACTTC,CASSPIPDYEQYF
NA,TRBV6-6,TRBJ1-1,TGTGCCAGCACAACAGCAAAGTTGGCTGAAGCTTTCTTT,CASTTAKLAEAFF
NA,TRBV30,TRBJ2-7,TGTGCCTGGAGTGTATACGGGGCAGGCGAGCAGTACTTC,CAWSVYGAGEQYF
NA,TRBV19,TRBJ1-5,TGTGCCAGTAGAGTATTGGGTCTTTCGGAACAGCCCCAGCATTTT,CASRVLGLSEQPQHF
NA,TRBV7-2,TRBJ1-1,TGTGCCAGCAGCTTCGCCAAATACACTGAAGCTTTCTTT,CASSFAKYTEAFF
NA,TRBV9,TRBJ1-5,TGTGCCAGCAGCGTAGACGGGGGGCGCAGGGAGCCCCAGCATTTT,CASSVDGGRREPQHF
NA,TRBV27,TRBJ2-7,TGTGCCAGCACCTTGAAAGGGGGGTACGAGCAGTACTTC,CASTLKGGYEQYF